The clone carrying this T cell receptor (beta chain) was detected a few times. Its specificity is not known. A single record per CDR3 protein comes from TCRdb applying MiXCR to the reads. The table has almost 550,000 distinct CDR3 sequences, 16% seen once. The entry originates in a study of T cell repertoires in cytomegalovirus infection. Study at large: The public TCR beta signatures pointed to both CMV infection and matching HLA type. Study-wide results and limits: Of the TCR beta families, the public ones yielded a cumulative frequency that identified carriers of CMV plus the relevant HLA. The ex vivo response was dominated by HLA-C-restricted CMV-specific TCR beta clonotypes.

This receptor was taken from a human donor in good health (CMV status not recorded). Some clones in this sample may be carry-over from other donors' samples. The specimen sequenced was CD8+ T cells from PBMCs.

The CDR3 reads CASSLAERQGLPGELFF. For the CDR3, the DNA is TGTGCCAGCAGCTTAGCGGAGAGACAAGGGCTCCCCGGGGAGCTGTTTTTT. The gene calls are TRBV7-9 and TRBJ2-2; D is unresolved. Trimming removed 0 bases at V and 6 bases at J, with 17 bases between. The CDR3 has 17 amino acids. Germline V gene data show CDR1 as SEHNR and CDR2 as FQNEAQ (reference sequence).